Listed below are T cell receptor beta chains from one sample, sequenced in a study of blood T cell repertoires in COVID-19. Sequenced by immunoSEQ multiplex PCR; TCRdb stores in-frame clones only, minus some. The table shows about 240,000 clones, with about 87% occurring only once. The sequenced sample consisted of peripheral blood. These receptors were collected from a woman between 65 and 79 years old with active or convalescent COVID-19. Both conserved end residues are trimmed from each CDR3.

length | J | V | CDR3
11 | TRBJ2-2 | TRBV24-1 | ATRRGSAGELF
13 | TRBJ2-7 | TRBV6-2/TRBV6-3 | ASSSPGGQGYEQY
14 | TRBJ2-2 | TRBV11-2 | ASSLGTGGRAGELF
12 | TRBJ1-6 | TRBV7-2 | ASSPGQENSPLH
13 | TRBJ1-5 | TRBV28 | ASSWGQGPPKPQH
12 | TRBJ2-3 | TRBV9 | ASSGTGSTDTQY
14 | TRBJ1-2 | TRBV19 | ASSDRGLLLNYGYT
16 | TRBJ1-2 | TRBV7-2 | ASSLYDRARLTSGGYT
12 | TRBJ1-6 | TRBV6-4 | ASRDTGGNSPLH
11 | TRBJ2-5 | TRBV29-1 | SVGLVRGETQY
14 | TRBJ2-3 | TRBV4-3 | ASSQSQGASEDTQY
12 | TRBJ1-2 | TRBV11-2 | ASSLDRGRGGYT
17 | TRBJ2-5 | TRBV6-2/TRBV6-3 | ASSYSLSRLAGEQETQY
13 | TRBJ2-7 | TRBV4-3 | ASSQVLSGTYEQY
13 | TRBJ1-1 | TRBV21-1 | ASSSPQGRNTEAF
12 | TRBJ2-2 | TRBV2 | ASLRTENTGELF
11 | TRBJ2-7 | TRBV11-3 | ASSYATGGEQY
11 | TRBJ2-7 | TRBV12-3/TRBV12-4 | ASTRTGSYEQY
13 | TRBJ1-6 | TRBV11-2 | ASSISGTGDSPLH
13 | TRBJ1-1 | TRBV27 | ASSLLTGRNTEAF
8 | TRBJ1-2 | TRBV29-1 | SVGTAGYT
15 | TRBJ1-3 | TRBV7-2 | ASSLLFTGTSGNTIY
11 | TRBJ1-1 | TRBV9 | ASSLTGRAEAF
12 | TRBJ1-5 | TRBV19 | ASRQTGNNQPQH
13 | TRBJ2-3 | TRBV6-1 | ASSEQAGMGDTQY
11 | TRBJ1-1 | TRBV18 | ASSPLTDSEAF
11 | TRBJ2-7 | TRBV5-4 | ASSLPAEDEQY
13 | TRBJ2-7 | TRBV19 | ASSIVGTGGREQY
10 | TRBJ2-3 | TRBV7-6 | ASSSRPDTQY
11 | TRBJ1-6 | TRBV19 | ASRTGQDSPLH
15 | TRBJ2-1 | TRBV5-4 | ASSSEGGRGGFSEQF
12 | TRBJ1-4 | TRBV6-5 | ASANTLGGEKLF
13 | TRBJ1-5 | TRBV19 | ASSPEVGRGQPQH
15 | TRBJ1-3 | TRBV5-4 | ASSQRGQGALGNTIY
12 | TRBJ2-7 | TRBV18 | ASSPSRYNYEQY
12 | TRBJ1-3 | TRBV7-9 | ASSQPPVVDTIY
12 | TRBJ1-5 | TRBV18 | ASSSGQGNQPQH